A single sample gave rise to the 5 T cell receptor beta chains below, sequenced in a study of blood T cell repertoires in COVID-19. Profiling relied on immunoSEQ multiplex PCR, and the TCRdb table lists in-frame clones only, not all of them. The sample has about 60,000 clones; 88% are singletons. Sequencing was done on a sample of peripheral blood. These receptors all stem from a human donor in a cohort sampled during active COVID-19.

The V gene is TRBV28, the J gene TRBJ2-2; TRBD2 matches at 9 bases. The V gene end was trimmed by 7 bases and the J gene end by 2 bases; junction bases not matched to a gene: 8. This CDR3 is 16 amino acids long. Per germline, CDR1 MDHEN and CDR2 SYDVKM. The CDR3 loop is CASTPSGRKNTGELFF. DNA of the CDR3: TGTGCCAGCACCCCCAGCGGGAGGAAAAACACCGGGGAGCTGTTTTTT.

The V and J genes are TRBV6-5 and TRBJ1-1; D is unclear. The V end lost 6 bases, the J end lost 3 bases, and 11 bases lay between the germline ends. This CDR3 spans 13 amino acids. Germline lookup yields CDR1 MNHEY and CDR2 SVGAGI. This CDR3 is CASRTLYDTEAFF. For the CDR3, the DNA is TGTGCCAGCAGGACTCTCTACGACACTGAAGCTTTCTTT.

The V and J genes are TRBV6-1 and TRBJ1-2; possible D gene TRBD1, 5 bases. V shed 1 base and J shed 0 bases, with 18 bases lying between them. Germline assignment: CDR1 MNHNS and CDR2 SASEGT. CDR3 length: 18 amino acids. Here the CDR3 reads CASSEVVGERFSNYGYTF. DNA of the CDR3: TGTGCCAGCAGTGAAGTAGTAGGGGAACGATTCTCTAACTATGGCTACACCTTC.

This clone has just one count. The rearrangement links TRBV18 to TRBJ1-1; no clear D gene. CDR1 KGHSH and CDR2 LQKENI come from the germline V gene. Between the trimmed V and J ends, which lost 3 bases and 1 base, there was a span of 9 bases. The CDR3 is 14 residues long. The CDR3 DNA reads TGTGCCAGCTCACCCACGGTAAGGAACACTGAAGCTTTCTTT. It specifies CASSPTVRNTEAFF.

The chain couples TRBV28 to TRBJ1-6; TRBD1 might be the D (6 bases). Trimming shortened V by 6 bases and J by 0 bases, and 15 bases separated the two germline ends. The CDR3 spans 17 residues. The germline V gene encodes CDR1 MDHEN and CDR2 SYDVKM. The CDR3 region is CASSSPGQSSYNSPLHF. CDR3 nucleotide sequence: TGTGCCAGCAGCTCTCCCGGACAGAGCTCCTATAATTCACCCCTCCACTTT. The full variable domain, with the rest looked up from reference TRBV28 and TRBJ1-6, is DVKVTQSSRYLVKRTGEKVFLECVQDMDHENMFWYRQDPGLGLRLIYFSYDVKMKEKGDIPEGYSVSREKKERFSLILESASTNQTSMYLCASSSPGQSSYNSPLHFGNGTRLTVT.